These T cell receptor beta chains were read from a single sample in a study of blood T cell repertoires in COVID-19. Some clones are missing from TCRdb's copy, which holds only in-frame ones; the method was immunoSEQ multiplex PCR. In the table there are about 30,000 clones, 65% to 85% of which are singletons. Sequenced input: peripheral blood. These receptors all stem from a man aged 65 to 79 with COVID-19, enrolled during active disease. Both conserved end residues are part of each CDR3. The D gene is left open where the match is weak. Part of the rows lack a size; the others show once, few, many or a class for expanded clones.

j_gene | v_gene | d_gene | abundance | CDR3aa | CDR3nt
TRBJ1-3 | TRBV6-5 | TRBD1 | - | CASSAQGAGGNTIYF | TGTGCCAGCAGCGCCCAGGGGGCGGGTGGAAACACCATATATTTT
TRBJ1-2 | TRBV25-1 | - | - | CASRQHENGYTF | TGTGCCAGCAGACAACATGAAAATGGCTACACCTTC
TRBJ2-7 | TRBV7-2 | - | - | CASSVRRGSSYEQYF | TGTGCCAGCAGCGTCCGACGGGGGAGCTCCTACGAGCAGTACTTC
TRBJ1-2 | TRBV3-1/TRBV3-2 | - | - | CASSQVAERGYTF | TGTGCCAGCAGCCAAGTAGCGGAGCGGGGCTACACCTTC
TRBJ1-1 | TRBV7-2 | - | - | CASSLVTGYTEAFF | TGTGCCAGCAGCTTAGTAACAGGGTACACTGAAGCTTTCTTT
TRBJ2-5 | TRBV6-2/TRBV6-3 | TRBD2 | - | CASSFRTSGPNQETQYF | TGTGCCAGCAGTTTTCGGACTAGCGGGCCCAATCAAGAGACCCAGTACTTC
TRBJ2-1 | TRBV7-2 | - | - | CASSLGASRDNEQFF | TGTGCCAGCAGCTTAGGAGCGTCGAGGGACAATGAGCAGTTCTTC
TRBJ1-5 | TRBV6-2/TRBV6-3 | TRBD1 | once | CASSYGRTGGINQPQHF | TGTGCCAGCAGTTACGGCCGGACAGGGGGCATCAATCAGCCCCAGCATTTT
TRBJ2-1 | TRBV25-1 | TRBD2 | - | CASSEPSGRPDNEQFF | TGTGCCAGCAGTGAACCAAGCGGGAGGCCGGACAATGAGCAGTTCTTC
TRBJ2-7 | TRBV3-1/TRBV3-2 | TRBD1 | - | CASSHGLGTGMIYEQYF | TGTGCCAGCAGCCATGGCCTAGGGACAGGGATGATCTACGAGCAGTACTTC
TRBJ2-3 | TRBV9 | TRBD2 | - | CASSVASGITDTQYF | TGTGCCAGCAGCGTAGCTAGCGGTATCACAGATACGCAGTATTTT
TRBJ1-1 | TRBV7-2 | - | - | CASSVSGGNTEAFF | TGTGCCAGCAGCGTGTCCGGGGGGAACACTGAAGCTTTCTTT
TRBJ2-6 | TRBV5-1 | TRBD1 | - | CASSLPGQRSSGANVLTF | TGCGCCAGCAGCTTACCGGGACAGCGCTCCTCTGGGGCCAACGTCCTGACTTTC
TRBJ1-3 | TRBV19 | - | - | CASSILGHHSGNTIYF | TGTGCCAGTAGTATATTGGGACACCACTCTGGAAACACCATATATTTT
TRBJ1-1 | TRBV29-1 | - | - | CSVGQTNTEAFF | TGCAGCGTCGGACAGACTAACACTGAAGCTTTCTTT
TRBJ1-3 | TRBV5-8 | TRBD1 | - | CASSGTGVGNTIYF | TGTGCCAGTTCCGGGACAGGGGTCGGGAACACCATATATTTT
TRBJ2-2 | TRBV29-1 | TRBD2 | - | CSVKTDRGTSAVTGELFF | TGCAGCGTTAAAACAGATAGGGGGACTAGTGCGGTCACCGGGGAGCTGTTTTTT
TRBJ2-7 | TRBV11-2 | - | - | CASSPSYEQYF | TGTGCCAGCAGCCCGTCCTACGAGCAGTACTTC
TRBJ2-7 | TRBV4-2 | TRBD2 | few | CASSARGVAGGPGEQYF | TGTGCCAGCAGCGCAAGAGGGGTAGCGGGAGGGCCCGGCGAGCAGTACTTC
TRBJ1-2 | TRBV28 | - | - | CASSLPGHLVGYTF | TGTGCCAGCAGTCTACCGGGACACCTGGTCGGCTACACCTTC
TRBJ2-3 | TRBV28 | TRBD1 | - | CASSSGQGAGTQYF | TGTGCCAGCAGTTCCGGACAGGGGGCGGGTACGCAGTATTTT
TRBJ2-1 | TRBV5-1 | TRBD1 | - | CASSLGTGGYEQFF | TGCGCCAGCAGCCTGGGGACAGGGGGCTATGAGCAGTTCTTC
TRBJ1-1 | TRBV2 | TRBD1 | - | CATSPMTGYTEAFF | TGTGCCACCAGCCCTATGACAGGGTACACTGAAGCTTTCTTT
TRBJ2-1 | TRBV7-3 | - | - | CASSSRGNEQFF | TGTGCCAGCAGCTCCCGGGGAAATGAGCAGTTCTTC
TRBJ2-2 | TRBV11-3 | - | few | CASSPSSGAGELFF | TGTGCCAGCAGCCCATCATCGGGGGCCGGGGAGCTGTTTTTT
TRBJ1-4 | TRBV5-1 | - | - | CASRRRLDEKLFF | TGCGCCAGCAGACGCAGACTTGATGAAAAACTGTTTTTT
TRBJ2-7 | TRBV30 | TRBD2 | - | CALRTSGRKDEQYF | TGTGCCCTCCGGACTAGCGGGAGGAAAGACGAGCAGTACTTC
TRBJ1-2 | TRBV3-1/TRBV3-2 | - | - | CASSQQSYGSGYTF | TGTGCCAGCAGCCAGCAATCGTACGGGAGTGGCTACACCTTC
TRBJ1-6 | TRBV7-2 | - | - | CASSLTFVNSPLHF | TGTGCCAGCAGCTTAACATTCGTTAATTCACCCCTCCACTTT
TRBJ2-3 | TRBV4-2 | - | - | CASSQGGGTGGTDTQYF | TGTGCCAGCAGCCAAGGGGGTGGAACGGGGGGCACAGATACGCAGTATTTT
TRBJ2-7 | TRBV6-2/TRBV6-3 | - | - | CASSYPSRGRDSYEQYF | TGTGCCAGCAGTTACCCTTCGAGGGGGAGAGATTCCTACGAGCAGTACTTC
TRBJ1-1 | TRBV7-9 | - | once | CASSLVQGGTEAFF | TGTGCCAGCAGCTTAGTTCAGGGAGGCACTGAAGCTTTCTTT
TRBJ1-4 | TRBV5-4 | - | - | CASSFQLNEKLFF | TGTGCCAGCAGCTTCCAGTTGAATGAAAAACTGTTTTTT
TRBJ1-1 | TRBV27 | - | few | CASSFQQVPGRGTEAFF | TGTGCCAGCAGTTTTCAGCAGGTCCCGGGGAGGGGCACTGAAGCTTTCTTT